This record looks at one T cell receptor (beta chain) sequence and its context. Its antigen remains unidentified. A multiplex PCR was run with 60 Vbeta primers and 13 Jbeta primers. TCRdb's copy holds only in-frame clones and misses some; the assay was immunoSEQ multiplex PCR. This table holds roughly 200,000 clones, approximately 86% found once. The data are from a study of cytomegalovirus exposure and HLA in healthy donors. Findings and limits, study-wide: With further analysis later on, most CMV-associated TCR beta chains appeared HLA-restricted. An analysis was carried out later, and it reportedly showed fewer N-insertions in an Asian-associated ancestry cluster than the roughly 670-donor mean. Researchers catalogued about 160 TCR beta chains as cytomegalovirus-associated.

V lost 0 bases, J lost 2 bases, and 8 bases lay in between. The V gene's germline CDR1 is SGHRS and CDR2 YFSETQ. The CDR3 runs 14 residues. This TCR came from a woman younger than 45 in good health and CMV-seronegative. Sequenced material: PBMCs. This chain uses TRBV5-1 with TRBJ1-2, with a possible D match to TRBD1 (5 bases). As DNA, the CDR3 is TGCGCCAGCAGCTTGGAGGACAACAACTATGGCTACACCTTC. This gives the protein CASSLEDNNYGYTF.